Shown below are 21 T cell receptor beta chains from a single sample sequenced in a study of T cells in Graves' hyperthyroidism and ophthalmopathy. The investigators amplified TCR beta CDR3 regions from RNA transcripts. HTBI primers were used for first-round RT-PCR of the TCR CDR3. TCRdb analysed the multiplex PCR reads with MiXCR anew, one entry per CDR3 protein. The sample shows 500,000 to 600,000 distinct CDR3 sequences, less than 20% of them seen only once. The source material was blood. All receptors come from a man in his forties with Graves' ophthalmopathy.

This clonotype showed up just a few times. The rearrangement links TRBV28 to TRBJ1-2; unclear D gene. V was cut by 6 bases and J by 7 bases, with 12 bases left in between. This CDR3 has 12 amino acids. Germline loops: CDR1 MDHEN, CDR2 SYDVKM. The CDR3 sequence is CASREALGGYTF. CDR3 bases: TGTGCCAGCAGGGAGGCCCTAGGTGGCTACACCTTC.

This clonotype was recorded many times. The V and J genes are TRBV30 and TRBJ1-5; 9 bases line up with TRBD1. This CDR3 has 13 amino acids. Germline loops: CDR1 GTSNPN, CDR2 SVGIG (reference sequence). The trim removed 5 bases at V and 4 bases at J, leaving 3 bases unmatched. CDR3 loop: CAWGTGRNQPQHF. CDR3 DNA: TGTGCCTGGGGGACAGGGAGAAATCAGCCCCAGCATTTT. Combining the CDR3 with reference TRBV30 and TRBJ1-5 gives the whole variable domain SQTIHQWPATLVQPVGSPLSLECTVEGTSNPNLYWYRQAAGRGLQLLFYSVGIGQISSEVPQNLSASRPQDRQFILSSKKLLLSDSGFYLCAWGTGRNQPQHFGDGTRLSIL.

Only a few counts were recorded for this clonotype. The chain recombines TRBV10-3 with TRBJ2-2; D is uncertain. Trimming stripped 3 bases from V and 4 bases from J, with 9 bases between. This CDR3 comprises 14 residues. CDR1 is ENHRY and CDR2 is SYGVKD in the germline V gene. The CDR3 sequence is CAISERRPTGELFF. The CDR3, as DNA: TGTGCCATCAGTGAAAGGCGTCCCACCGGGGAGCTGTTTTTT.

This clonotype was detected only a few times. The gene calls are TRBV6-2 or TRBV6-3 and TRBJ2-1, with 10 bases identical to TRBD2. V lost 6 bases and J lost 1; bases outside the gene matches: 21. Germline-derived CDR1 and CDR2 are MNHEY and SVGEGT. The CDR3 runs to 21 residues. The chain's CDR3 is CASSSLRRAGGQRGSYNEQFF. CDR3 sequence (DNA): TGTGCCAGCAGCTCCCTGCGCAGAGCGGGAGGGCAGAGAGGGTCCTACAATGAGCAGTTCTTC.

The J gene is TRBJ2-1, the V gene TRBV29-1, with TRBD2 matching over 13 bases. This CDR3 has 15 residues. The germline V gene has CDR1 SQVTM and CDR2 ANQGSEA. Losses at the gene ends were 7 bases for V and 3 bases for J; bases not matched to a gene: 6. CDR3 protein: CSAGLAGVGYNEQFF. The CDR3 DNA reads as TGCAGCGCCGGACTAGCGGGAGTGGGCTACAATGAGCAGTTCTTC.

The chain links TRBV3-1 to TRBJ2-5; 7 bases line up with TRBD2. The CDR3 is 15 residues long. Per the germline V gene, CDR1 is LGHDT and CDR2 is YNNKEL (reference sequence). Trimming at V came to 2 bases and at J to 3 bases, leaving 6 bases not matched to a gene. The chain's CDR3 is CASSQLLGLEETQYF. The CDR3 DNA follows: TGTGCCAGCAGCCAACTCCTAGGACTAGAAGAGACCCAGTACTTC.

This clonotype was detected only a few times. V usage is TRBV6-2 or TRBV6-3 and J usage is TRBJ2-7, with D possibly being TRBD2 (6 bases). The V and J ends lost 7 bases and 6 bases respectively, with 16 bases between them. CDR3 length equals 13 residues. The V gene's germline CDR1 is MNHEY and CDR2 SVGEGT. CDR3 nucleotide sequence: TGTGCCAGCACCAATCGGGGGTATGGCGAGCAGTACTTC. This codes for CASTNRGYGEQYF.

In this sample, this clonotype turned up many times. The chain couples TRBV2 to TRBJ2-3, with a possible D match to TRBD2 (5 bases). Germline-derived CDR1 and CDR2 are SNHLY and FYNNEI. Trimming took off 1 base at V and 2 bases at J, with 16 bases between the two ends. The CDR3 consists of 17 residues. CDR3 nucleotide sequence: TGTGCCAGCAGTGAAGGAGGTGGAGGACTGCACACAGATACGCAGTATTTT. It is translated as CASSEGGGGLHTDTQYF.

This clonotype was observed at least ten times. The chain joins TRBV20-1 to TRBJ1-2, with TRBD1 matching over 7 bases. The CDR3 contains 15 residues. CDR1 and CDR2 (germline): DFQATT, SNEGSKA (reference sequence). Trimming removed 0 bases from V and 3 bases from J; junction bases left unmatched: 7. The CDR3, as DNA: TGCAGTGCTAGAGACCAGGGGGGAGCCCACTATGGCTACACCTTC. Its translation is CSARDQGGAHYGYTF.

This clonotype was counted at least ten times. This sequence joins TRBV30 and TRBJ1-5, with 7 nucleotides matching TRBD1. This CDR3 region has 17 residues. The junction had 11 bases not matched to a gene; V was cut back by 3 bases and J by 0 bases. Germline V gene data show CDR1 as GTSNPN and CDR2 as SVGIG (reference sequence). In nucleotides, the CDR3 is TGTGCCTGGAGGGCACGGGACAGCCGTTTTAGCAATCAGCCCCAGCATTTT. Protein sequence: CAWRARDSRFSNQPQHF.

This CDR3 is CASSSPGQGGTEAFF. The CDR3 DNA is TGTGCCAGCAGTTCCCCGGGACAGGGAGGCACTGAAGCTTTCTTT. The gene calls are TRBV28 and TRBJ1-1; TRBD1 aligns across 9 bases. The CDR3 is 15 amino acids. Germline V gives CDR1 MDHEN, CDR2 SYDVKM. J was trimmed by 4 bases and V by 4 bases; bases with no gene match: 7.

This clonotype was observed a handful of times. Here the CDR3 DNA reads TGCAGGAGGGAGGCCACAGATACGCAGTATTTT. This gives the protein CRREATDTQYF. The chain joins TRBV20-1 to TRBJ2-3, with a tentative D call TRBD2 (6 bases). The germline V gene has CDR1 DFQATT and CDR2 SNEGSKA (reference sequence). This CDR3 contains 11 residues.

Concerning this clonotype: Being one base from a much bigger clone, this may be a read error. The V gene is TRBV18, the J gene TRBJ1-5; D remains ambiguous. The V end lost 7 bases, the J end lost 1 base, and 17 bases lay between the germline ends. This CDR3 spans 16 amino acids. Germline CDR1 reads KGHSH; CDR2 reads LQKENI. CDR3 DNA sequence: TGTGCCAGCTTACCCACAAACGGGGTAAGCAATCAGCCCCAGCATTTT. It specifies CASLPTNGVSNQPQHF. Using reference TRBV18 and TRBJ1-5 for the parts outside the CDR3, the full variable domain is NAGVMQNPRHLVRRRGQEARLRCSPMKGHSHVYWYRQLPEEGLKFMVYLQKENIIDESGMPKERFSAEFPKEGPSILRIQQVVRGDSAAYFCASLPTNGVSNQPQHFGDGTRLSIL.

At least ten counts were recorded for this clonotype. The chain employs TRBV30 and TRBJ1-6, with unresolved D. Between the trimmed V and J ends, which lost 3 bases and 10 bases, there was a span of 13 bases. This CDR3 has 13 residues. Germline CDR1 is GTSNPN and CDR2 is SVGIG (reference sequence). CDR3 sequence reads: CAWREDSGSPLHF. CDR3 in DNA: TGTGCCTGGAGGGAGGATTCGGGGTCACCCCTCCACTTT.

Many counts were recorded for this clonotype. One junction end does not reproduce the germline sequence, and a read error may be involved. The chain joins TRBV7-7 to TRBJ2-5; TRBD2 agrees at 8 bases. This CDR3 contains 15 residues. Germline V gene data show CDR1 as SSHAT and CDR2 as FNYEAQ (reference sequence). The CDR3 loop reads CASSLSYRGGETQYF. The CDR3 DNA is TGTGCTAGCAGCTTAAGTTACCGGGGGGGAGAGACCCAGTACTTC. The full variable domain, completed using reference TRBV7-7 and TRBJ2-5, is GAGVSQSPRYKVTKRGQDVTLRCDPISSHATLYWYQQALGQGPEFLTYFNYEAQPDKSGLPSDRFSAERPEGSISTLTIQRTEQRDSAMYRCASSLSYRGGETQYFGPGTRLLVL.

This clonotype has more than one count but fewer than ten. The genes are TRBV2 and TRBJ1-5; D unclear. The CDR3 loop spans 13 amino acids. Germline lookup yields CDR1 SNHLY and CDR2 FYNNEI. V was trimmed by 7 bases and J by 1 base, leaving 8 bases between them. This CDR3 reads CASTVDSNQPQHF. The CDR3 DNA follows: TGTGCCAGCACTGTCGACAGCAATCAGCCCCAGCATTTT.

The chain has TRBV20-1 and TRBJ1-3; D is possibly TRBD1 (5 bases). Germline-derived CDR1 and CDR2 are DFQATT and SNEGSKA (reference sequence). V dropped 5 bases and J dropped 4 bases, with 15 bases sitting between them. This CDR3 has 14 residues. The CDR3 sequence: CSAHSGTLGNTIYF. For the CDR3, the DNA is TGCAGTGCTCATTCCGGGACTCTGGGAAACACCATATATTTT.

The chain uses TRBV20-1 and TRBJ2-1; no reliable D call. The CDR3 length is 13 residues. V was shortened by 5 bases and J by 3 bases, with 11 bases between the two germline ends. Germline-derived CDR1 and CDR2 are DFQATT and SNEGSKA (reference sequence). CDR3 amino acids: CSASPSYYNEQFF. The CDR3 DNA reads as TGCAGTGCTTCACCGTCCTACTACAATGAGCAGTTCTTC.

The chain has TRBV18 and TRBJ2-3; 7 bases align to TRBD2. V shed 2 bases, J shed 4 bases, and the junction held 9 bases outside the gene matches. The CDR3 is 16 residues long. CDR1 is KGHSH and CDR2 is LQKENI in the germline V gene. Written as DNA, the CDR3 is TGTGCCAGCTCACCAATGGAACGGGGGGTCGCAGATACGCAGTATTTT. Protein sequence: CASSPMERGVADTQYF.

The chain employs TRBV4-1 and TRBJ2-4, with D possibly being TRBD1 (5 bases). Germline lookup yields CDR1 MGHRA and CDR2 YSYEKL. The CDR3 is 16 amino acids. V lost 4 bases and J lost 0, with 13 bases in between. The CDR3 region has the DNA TGCGCCAGCAGCCCGGTTGGGGCGAAAGCCAAAAACATTCAGTACTTC. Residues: CASSPVGAKAKNIQYF.

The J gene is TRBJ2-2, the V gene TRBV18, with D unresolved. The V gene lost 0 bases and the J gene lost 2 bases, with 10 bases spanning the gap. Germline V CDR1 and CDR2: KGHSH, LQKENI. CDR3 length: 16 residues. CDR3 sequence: CASSPPALLNTGELFF. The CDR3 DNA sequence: TGTGCCAGCTCACCACCGGCTCTTCTTAACACCGGGGAGCTGTTTTTT.